These 32 T cell receptor beta chains were all obtained from the same sample, sequenced in a study of cytomegalovirus exposure and HLA in healthy donors. Primers for the PCR totalled 60 Vbeta and 13 Jbeta. TCRdb's table, derived via immunoSEQ multiplex PCR, lists solely in-frame clones and lacks some. The sample holds approximately 100,000 clones, around 9.1% seen once. Sample: PBMCs. These receptors were obtained from a man in his forties or fifties in good health and CMV-seropositive.

CDR3 DNA: TGTGCCAGCAGTCAGCGGGAGGGTGCCTACAATGAGCAGTTCTTC. Its translation is CASSQREGAYNEQFF. The chain has TRBV2 and TRBJ2-1; 10 bases agree with TRBD2. The CDR3 contains 15 residues. Trimming took 5 bases from V and 2 from J; bases not matched to a gene: 3. In germline, CDR1 is SNHLY, CDR2 FYNNEI.

This clone was observed a handful of times. The chain employs TRBV14 and TRBJ1-2, with D unclear. Germline V gene sequence: CDR1 SGHDN, CDR2 FVKESK. Trimming cost V 0 bases and J 4 bases, with 6 bases left between them. The CDR3 sequence is 13 residues long. Here the CDR3 DNA reads TGTGCCAGCAGCCAAGACCAGGCCTATGGCTACACCTTC. Amino acid sequence: CASSQDQAYGYTF. Complete variable domain (other parts from reference TRBV14 and TRBJ1-2): EAGVTQFPSHSVIEKGQTVTLRCDPISGHDNLYWYRRVMGKEIKFLLHFVKESKQDESGMPNNRFLAERTGGTYSTLKVQPAELEDSGVYFCASSQDQAYGYTFGSGTRLTVV.

The V and J genes are TRBV11-2 and TRBJ1-2, with no clear D. Deletions cut 5 bases from V and 8 bases from J, with 12 bases between. CDR3 length: 12 residues. Germline V gene lookup returns CDR1 SGHAT and CDR2 FQNNGV. The CDR3 sequence: CASSPHSSGYTF. DNA for the CDR3: TGTGCCAGCAGCCCTCACAGTTCAGGCTACACCTTC. The full variable domain, completed using reference TRBV11-2 and TRBJ1-2, is EAGVAQSPRYKIIEKRQSVAFWCNPISGHATLYWYQQILGQGPKLLIQFQNNGVVDDSQLPKDRFSAERLKGVDSTLKIQPAKLEDSAVYLCASSPHSSGYTFGSGTRLTVV.

This clone was observed a few times. The chain employs TRBV6-5 and TRBJ1-6, with a possible D match to TRBD1 (6 bases). CDR1 and CDR2 from the germline V gene are MNHEY and SVGAGI. Trimming left V 4 bases short and J 7 bases short, with 14 bases between. CDR3 length equals 15 residues. Here the CDR3 reads CASSFRGLSNSPLHF. CDR3 DNA: TGTGCCAGCAGTTTCAGGGGTTTAAGCAATTCACCCCTCCACTTT.

V is TRBV5-6 and J is TRBJ1-4, with 7 bases aligning to TRBD1. Unmatched junction bases numbered 6, after V lost 4 bases and J lost 3 bases. The CDR3 length is 15 residues. Germline V gene data show CDR1 as SGHDT and CDR2 as YYEEEE. DNA of the CDR3: TGTGCCAGCAGCCCGGGGACAGCCCCTAATGAAAAACTGTTTTTT. It specifies CASSPGTAPNEKLFF. Combining the CDR3 with reference TRBV5-6 and TRBJ1-4 gives the whole variable domain DAGVTQSPTHLIKTRGQQVTLRCSPKSGHDTVSWYQQALGQGPQFIFQYYEEEERQRGNFPDRFSGHQFPNYSSELNVNALLLGDSALYLCASSPGTAPNEKLFFGSGTQLSVL.

The chain uses TRBV6-1 and TRBJ2-7, with TRBD1 identical over 9 bases. The junction had 9 bases not matched to a gene; V was cut back by 4 bases and J by 5 bases. Germline-derived CDR1 and CDR2 are MNHNS and SASEGT. This CDR3 region has 15 residues. The CDR3 DNA reads as TGTGCCAGCAGTGCACAGAGGACAGGGGCCCACGAGCAGTACTTC. Translation gives CASSAQRTGAHEQYF.

The V gene is TRBV6-5, the J gene TRBJ1-1, with D unclear. Germline CDR1 is MNHEY and CDR2 is SVGAGI. Trimming took off 0 bases at V and 2 bases at J, with 10 bases between the two ends. This CDR3 is built from 15 residues. DNA of the CDR3: TGTGCCAGCAGTTACTCGTTTAGTCGTAACACTGAAGCTTTCTTT. This codes for CASSYSFSRNTEAFF.

This clone was counted between two and nine times. This sequence joins TRBV10-1 and TRBJ2-2, with D possibly TRBD2 on 5 matching bases. Trimming stripped 4 bases from V and 6 bases from J, with 12 bases between. There are 14 residues in the CDR3. Germline assignment: CDR1 WNHNN and CDR2 SYGVQD (reference sequence). CDR3 coding DNA: TGCGCCAGCAGTGGGGAGCATGGAGCCGGGGAGCTGTTTTTT. This encodes CASSGEHGAGELFF.

The CDR3 DNA reads as TGCGCCAGCAGTGAGTCTACTAGCGGGACTGGGGCAGAGACCCAGTACTTC. It translates to CASSESTSGTGAETQYF. The V and J genes are TRBV10-1 and TRBJ2-5, with TRBD2 identical over 10 bases. V lost 0 bases and J lost 4; bases outside the gene matches: 8. Germline V CDR1 and CDR2: WNHNN, SYGVQD (reference sequence). The CDR3 totals 17 residues.

The V and J genes are TRBV18 and TRBJ2-1; 10 bases are shared with TRBD2. The CDR3 has 14 residues. The J segment lost 9 bases and the V segment lost 3 bases, leaving 5 bases of the junction unmatched. CDR1 and CDR2 from the germline V gene are KGHSH and LQKENI. The CDR3 DNA follows: TGTGCCAGCTCACCGTCTAGCGGGAGAGTTGAGCAGTTCTTC. It encodes CASSPSSGRVEQFF.

The rearrangement uses TRBV18 and TRBJ2-3; 11 nucleotides match TRBD1. This CDR3 has 14 amino acids. From germline, CDR1 is KGHSH and CDR2 LQKENI. Trimming at V came to 3 bases and at J to 6 bases, leaving 2 bases not matched to a gene. As DNA, the CDR3 is TGTGCCAGCTCACCGGACAGGGGGCTGGATACGCAGTATTTT. Translation: CASSPDRGLDTQYF.

The genes are TRBV7-9 and TRBJ2-7, with 11 bases matching TRBD2. The CDR3 spans 16 residues. V shed 5 bases, J shed 4 bases, and the junction held 10 bases outside the gene matches. Germline V gene lookup returns CDR1 SEHNR and CDR2 FQNEAQ (reference sequence). The CDR3 region has the DNA TGTGCCAGCAGCGACATAGCGGGAGGGCCTGAGTACGAGCAGTACTTC. Amino acids: CASSDIAGGPEYEQYF.

The chain combines TRBV5-1 with TRBJ2-2; the D is unclear. There are 12 residues in the CDR3. CDR1 is SGHRS and CDR2 is YFSETQ in the germline V gene. V was trimmed by 4 bases and J by 3 bases, leaving 4 bases between them. The DNA for the CDR3 is TGCGCCAGCAGCCCGGACACCGGGGAGCTGTTTTTT. It specifies CASSPDTGELFF.

The chain links TRBV4-2 to TRBJ2-5, with a possible D match to TRBD2 (5 bases). The DNA end favors TRBJ2-7, so the J call may be wrong. The CDR3 has 13 residues. Germline CDR1 and CDR2: LGHNA and YNFKEQ. The CDR3 here is CASSQGGAYEQYF. CDR3 DNA sequence: TGTGCCAGCAGCCAAGGGGGAGCTTACGAGCAGTACTTC.

The V gene is TRBV28, the J gene TRBJ2-2; 8 bases agree with TRBD2. In germline, CDR1 is MDHEN, CDR2 SYDVKM. This CDR3 is built from 15 residues. V shed 5 bases and J 5 bases; nucleotides not matched to a gene: 7. The chain's CDR3 is CASSASGRSTGELFF. The DNA for the CDR3 is TGTGCCAGCAGTGCCAGCGGGAGATCTACCGGGGAGCTGTTTTTT.

The table lists this clone with many counts. The chain combines TRBV4-2 with TRBJ1-4, with D perhaps TRBD1 (6 bases). V was cut by 2 bases and J by 3 bases, with 10 bases left in between. Germline CDR1 is LGHNA and CDR2 is YNFKEQ. The CDR3 has 15 residues. In DNA, the CDR3 is TGTGCCAGCAGCCAAACGGGACAACCTAATGAAAAACTGTTTTTT. It yields the protein CASSQTGQPNEKLFF.

There are a few counts of this clone. Written as DNA, the CDR3 is TGTGCCTGGATAGAGGGGGTGACTGAAGCTTTCTTT. It is translated as CAWIEGVTEAFF. The V gene is TRBV30, the J gene TRBJ1-1; D possibly corresponds to TRBD1 (6 bases). The germline V and J ends were trimmed by 4 bases and 5 bases, with 11 bases remaining between them. The CDR3 contains 12 residues. CDR1 and CDR2 (germline): GTSNPN, SVGIG (reference sequence).

The chain recombines TRBV15 with TRBJ2-5; D might be TRBD1 (6 bases). The CDR3 totals 15 residues. Per the germline V gene, CDR1 is LNHNV and CDR2 is YYDKDF (reference sequence). The V gene lost 2 bases and the J gene lost 3 bases, with 13 bases spanning the gap. The chain's CDR3 is CATSRRGAGEETQYF. In DNA, the CDR3 is TGTGCCACCAGCAGAAGGGGCGCAGGGGAAGAGACCCAGTACTTC.

This clone was picked up a small number of times. This chain joins TRBV20-1 and TRBJ1-1; D is unclear. Trimming took off 8 bases at V and 2 bases at J, with 9 bases between the two ends. Germline V gene lookup returns CDR1 DFQATT and CDR2 SNEGSKA (reference sequence). This CDR3 is built from 11 residues. CDR3 sequence (DNA): TGCAGTCCGGGGTCTAACACTGAAGCTTTCTTT. Amino acids: CSPGSNTEAFF.

The rearrangement joins TRBV27 to TRBJ1-5; 7 bases align to TRBD1. Unmatched junction bases numbered 10, after V lost 7 bases and J lost 4 bases. Per the germline V gene, CDR1 is MNHEY and CDR2 is SMNVEV (reference sequence). The CDR3 contains 15 residues. CDR3 sequence reads: CASTSRDRLNQPQHF. For the CDR3, the DNA is TGTGCCAGCACCAGCCGGGACAGACTAAATCAGCCCCAGCATTTT.

This clone was counted a few times. The J gene is TRBJ2-4, the V gene TRBV7-2; the D is unclear. The germline CDR1 and CDR2 sequences are SGHTA and FQGNSA. Deletions cut 0 bases from V and 4 bases from J, with 7 bases between. The CDR3 runs 14 residues. The CDR3 reads CASSLATRKNIQYF. The CDR3, as DNA: TGTGCCAGCAGCTTAGCCACGCGTAAAAACATTCAGTACTTC.

V usage is TRBV9 and J usage is TRBJ2-5, with 8 positions matching TRBD1. The CDR3 covers 15 residues. Trimming at V came to 5 bases and at J to 5 bases, leaving 11 bases not matched to a gene. Germline CDR1 is SGDLS and CDR2 is YYNGEE. CDR3 residues: CASSKTQGAGETQYF. The CDR3 DNA sequence: TGTGCCAGCAGTAAAACTCAGGGGGCGGGCGAGACCCAGTACTTC.

Only a few counts were recorded for this clone. The gene calls are TRBV11-3 and TRBJ2-7, with D possibly being TRBD1 (6 bases). The CDR3 loop spans 15 amino acids. The germline V gene has CDR1 SGHNT and CDR2 YENEEA. Between the trimmed V and J ends, which lost 5 bases and 3 bases, there was a span of 17 bases. In DNA form, the CDR3 reads TGTGCCAGCAGCCCCCACCCAAACAGGGACTACGAGCAGTACTTC. It codes for CASSPHPNRDYEQYF. The full variable domain, rest sourced from reference TRBV11-3 and TRBJ2-7, is EAGVVQSPRYKIIEKKQPVAFWCNPISGHNTLYWYLQNLGQGPELLIRYENEEAVDDSQLPKDRFSAERLKGVDSTLKIQPAELGDSAVYLCASSPHPNRDYEQYFGPGTRLTVT.

CDR3 loop: CAWVTGSNSYNEQFF. In nucleotides, the CDR3 is TGTGCCTGGGTTACGGGTTCAAACTCCTACAATGAGCAGTTCTTC. This rearrangement joins TRBV30 to TRBJ2-1, with no clear D. The ends were cut back, 5 bases at V and 0 bases at J, with 14 bases in the middle. Germline CDR1 GTSNPN, CDR2 SVGIG (reference sequence). The CDR3 covers 15 residues.

The chain employs TRBV4-1 and TRBJ2-5, with no clear D. The ends were cut back, 3 bases at V and 2 bases at J, with 10 bases in the middle. CDR1 and CDR2 (germline): MGHRA, YSYEKL. The CDR3 runs to 14 residues. This CDR3 is CASSHLLSQETQYF. The CDR3 DNA follows: TGCGCCAGCAGCCACCTTCTAAGTCAAGAGACCCAGTACTTC.

This clone was seen only a few times. This chain uses TRBV7-2 with TRBJ2-1, with D uncertain. Germline V gene data show CDR1 as SGHTA and CDR2 as FQGNSA. V lost 0 bases and J lost 3, with 9 bases in between. CDR3 length: 15 residues. CDR3 sequence reads: CASSLAVTGYNEQFF. DNA of the CDR3: TGTGCCAGCAGCTTAGCGGTTACCGGCTACAATGAGCAGTTCTTC.

This clone was observed a few times. The gene calls are TRBV9 and TRBJ2-1; possibly TRBD2 for D (6 bases). Between the trimmed V and J ends, which lost 3 bases and 4 bases, there was a span of 20 bases. The germline V gene has CDR1 SGDLS and CDR2 YYNGEE. The CDR3 covers 17 residues. The CDR3 region is CASSASRDGYFYNEQFF. The CDR3 DNA reads as TGTGCCAGCAGCGCCTCGCGGGACGGCTACTTTTACAATGAGCAGTTCTTC.

A note on this clone: The junction does not match germline at one end; this may be a read error. The CDR3 DNA reads as TGTGCCAGCTCACTTACTGGGACTATCCACTTC. This encodes CASSLTGTIHF. This chain joins TRBV18 and TRBJ2-7, with 7 bases aligning to TRBD2. Germline CDR1 and CDR2: KGHSH and LQKENI. The length of the CDR3 is 11 residues.

CDR3 sequence (DNA): TGTGCCAGCAGCTTGGGCGCAACAGATACGCAGTATTTT. The encoded protein is CASSLGATDTQYF. The V call is TRBV11-2, the J call TRBJ2-3; D is unclear. Germline-derived CDR1 and CDR2 are SGHAT and FQNNGV. The CDR3 loop spans 13 amino acids. Trimming left V 3 bases short and J 3 bases short, with 7 bases between. The full variable domain, in which reference TRBV11-2 and TRBJ2-3 provide the parts outside the CDR3, is EAGVAQSPRYKIIEKRQSVAFWCNPISGHATLYWYQQILGQGPKLLIQFQNNGVVDDSQLPKDRFSAERLKGVDSTLKIQPAKLEDSAVYLCASSLGATDTQYFGPGTRLTVL.

Only a few counts were recorded for this clone. CDR3 residues: CASSVERNQPQHF. The CDR3 DNA reads TGCGCCAGCAGCGTAGAACGGAATCAGCCCCAGCATTTT. V is TRBV5-1 and J is TRBJ1-5; no definite D call. Trimming shortened V by 4 bases and J by 4 bases, and 9 bases separated the two germline ends. This CDR3 comprises 13 residues. Germline-derived CDR1 and CDR2 are SGHRS and YFSETQ.

The V gene is TRBV2, the J gene TRBJ2-7; 7 nucleotides line up with TRBD1. The CDR3 has 14 residues. Trimming took 6 bases from V and 3 from J; bases not matched to a gene: 8. Germline CDR1 SNHLY, CDR2 FYNNEI. The CDR3 protein is CASSYQGEDYEQYF. CDR3 in DNA: TGTGCCAGCAGCTACCAGGGGGAAGACTACGAGCAGTACTTC. Combining the CDR3 with reference TRBV2 and TRBJ2-7 gives the whole variable domain EPEVTQTPSHQVTQMGQEVILRCVPISNHLYFYWYRQILGQKVEFLVSFYNNEISEKSEIFDDQFSVERPDGSNFTLKIRSTKLEDSAMYFCASSYQGEDYEQYFGPGTRLTVT.

The gene calls are TRBV5-1 and TRBJ2-7; no firm D call. There are 16 residues in the CDR3. Trimming removed 1 base from V and 0 bases from J, with 14 bases in between. Germline CDR1 and CDR2: SGHRS and YFSETQ. CDR3 coding DNA: TGCGCCAGCAGCTTGACTGTGGGCCTCCGCTCCTACGAGCAGTACTTC. It encodes CASSLTVGLRSYEQYF. The complete variable domain, with remaining parts taken from reference TRBV5-1 and TRBJ2-7, reads KAGVTQTPRYLIKTRGQQVTLSCSPISGHRSVSWYQQTPGQGLQFLFEYFSETQRNKGNFPGRFSGRQFSNSRSEMNVSTLELGDSALYLCASSLTVGLRSYEQYFGPGTRLTVT.